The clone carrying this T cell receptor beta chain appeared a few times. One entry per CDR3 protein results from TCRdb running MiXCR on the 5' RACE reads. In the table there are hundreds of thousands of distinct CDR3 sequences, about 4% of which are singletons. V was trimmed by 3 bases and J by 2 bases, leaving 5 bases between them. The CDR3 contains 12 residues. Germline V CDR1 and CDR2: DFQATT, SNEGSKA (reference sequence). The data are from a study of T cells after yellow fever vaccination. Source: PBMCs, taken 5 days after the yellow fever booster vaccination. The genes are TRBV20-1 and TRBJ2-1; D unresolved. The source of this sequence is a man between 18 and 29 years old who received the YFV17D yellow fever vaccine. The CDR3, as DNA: TGCAGTGCTAGGTTCGCCTACAATGAGCAGTTCTTC. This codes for CSARFAYNEQFF.